A selection of T cell receptor beta chains follows, all from one sample in a study of T cell repertoires in cytomegalovirus infection. TCRdb reprocessed the reads with MiXCR, giving one entry per CDR3 protein. The sample includes approximately 500,000 distinct CDR3 sequences, 26% of them seen just once. Sequences were obtained from PBMCs. These receptors were obtained from a human donor in good health (CMV status not recorded). Some clones in this sample may be carry-over from other donors' samples. The conserved cysteine and the conserved F or W are not part of the CDR3 here. Fields, in order: J gene, D gene, V gene, CDR3 protein. The D gene is left open where the match is weak.

j_gene: TRBJ1-1; d_gene: TRBD1; v_gene: TRBV2; CDR3aa: ASTLQGTTEAF
j_gene: TRBJ2-4; d_gene: TRBD2; v_gene: TRBV11-2; CDR3aa: ASSTRSPREGDKNIQY
j_gene: TRBJ2-3; d_gene: TRBD2; v_gene: TRBV19; CDR3aa: ASSIVSGAGPDTQY
j_gene: TRBJ2-7; d_gene: TRBD2; v_gene: TRBV4-1; CDR3aa: ASSHQLAGGTYEQY
j_gene: TRBJ2-7; d_gene: .; v_gene: TRBV5-6; CDR3aa: ASSFNSPYEQY
j_gene: TRBJ2-1; d_gene: .; v_gene: TRBV11-3; CDR3aa: ASSLWGASYNEQF
j_gene: TRBJ1-1; d_gene: .; v_gene: TRBV19; CDR3aa: ASMGPQSTEAF
j_gene: TRBJ2-3; d_gene: .; v_gene: TRBV25-1; CDR3aa: ASSPSLSTDTQY
j_gene: TRBJ2-3; d_gene: TRBD2; v_gene: TRBV7-2; CDR3aa: ASSLVLAGDTQY
j_gene: TRBJ2-2; d_gene: TRBD1; v_gene: TRBV19; CDR3aa: ASTPDRASMAGELF
j_gene: TRBJ2-5; d_gene: TRBD2; v_gene: TRBV11-2; CDR3aa: ASSLGLADFRETQY
j_gene: TRBJ1-2; d_gene: TRBD1; v_gene: TRBV20-1; CDR3aa: SASWDRFVIVGYT
j_gene: TRBJ2-7; d_gene: TRBD1; v_gene: TRBV28; CDR3aa: ASRGTGWPLGAYEQY
j_gene: TRBJ1-1; d_gene: TRBD1; v_gene: TRBV7-6; CDR3aa: ASRPGQGMNTEAF
j_gene: TRBJ1-2; d_gene: TRBD1; v_gene: TRBV15; CDR3aa: ATSSPWGEGGHFGYT
j_gene: TRBJ2-1; d_gene: TRBD2; v_gene: TRBV7-4; CDR3aa: ASSSRRPGLTSQF
j_gene: TRBJ2-1; d_gene: TRBD1; v_gene: TRBV24-1; CDR3aa: ATSDQDRSLSSYNEQF
j_gene: TRBJ2-1; d_gene: TRBD2; v_gene: TRBV5-1; CDR3aa: ASSLAVSSSGEQF
j_gene: TRBJ2-3; d_gene: .; v_gene: TRBV28; CDR3aa: ASSLYGQSGTDTQY
j_gene: TRBJ1-6; d_gene: .; v_gene: TRBV7-9; CDR3aa: ASSSRGGTYNSPLH
j_gene: TRBJ2-1; d_gene: .; v_gene: TRBV6-2/TRBV6-3; CDR3aa: ASSLLASSYNEQF
j_gene: TRBJ1-4; d_gene: .; v_gene: TRBV18; CDR3aa: ASSPLFASLPTNEKLF
j_gene: TRBJ2-1; d_gene: .; v_gene: TRBV7-3; CDR3aa: ASSKASRGNEQF
j_gene: TRBJ2-1; d_gene: .; v_gene: TRBV7-2; CDR3aa: ASSGTGDEQF
j_gene: TRBJ2-1; d_gene: .; v_gene: TRBV12-3/TRBV12-4; CDR3aa: ASIYEGTSGQF
j_gene: TRBJ2-3; d_gene: .; v_gene: TRBV5-1; CDR3aa: ASSLAPSPTDTQY
j_gene: TRBJ1-1; d_gene: TRBD1; v_gene: TRBV6-1; CDR3aa: AILPPGQGKNTEAF
j_gene: TRBJ1-1; d_gene: .; v_gene: TRBV28; CDR3aa: ATSQRSMNTEAF
j_gene: TRBJ2-2; d_gene: TRBD2; v_gene: TRBV20-1; CDR3aa: SARDRGRAGTGELF
j_gene: TRBJ2-1; d_gene: .; v_gene: TRBV7-2; CDR3aa: ASSPKEVYEQF
j_gene: TRBJ2-6; d_gene: .; v_gene: TRBV19; CDR3aa: AIRPGPSYSGANVLT
j_gene: TRBJ2-1; d_gene: .; v_gene: TRBV5-6; CDR3aa: ASSLESEQF
j_gene: TRBJ2-4; d_gene: .; v_gene: TRBV12-3/TRBV12-4; CDR3aa: ASSSETPLQY
j_gene: TRBJ1-6; d_gene: TRBD1; v_gene: TRBV7-2; CDR3aa: ASSMDRTNSPLH
j_gene: TRBJ1-1; d_gene: TRBD1; v_gene: TRBV7-2; CDR3aa: ASSLQTGVNTEAF
j_gene: TRBJ1-3; d_gene: .; v_gene: TRBV7-6; CDR3aa: ASSLQDLAGNTIY
j_gene: TRBJ2-1; d_gene: .; v_gene: TRBV7-8; CDR3aa: ASSYNAPGVQF
j_gene: TRBJ1-2; d_gene: .; v_gene: TRBV12-3/TRBV12-4; CDR3aa: ASNKGIPYGYT
j_gene: TRBJ2-1; d_gene: TRBD2; v_gene: TRBV28; CDR3aa: ASWTGLANNEQF
j_gene: TRBJ1-3; d_gene: TRBD1; v_gene: TRBV7-8; CDR3aa: ASSWVWKDRAFSGSGNTIY
j_gene: TRBJ1-6; d_gene: TRBD1; v_gene: TRBV12-3/TRBV12-4; CDR3aa: ASRSDRANSPLH
j_gene: TRBJ2-5; d_gene: .; v_gene: TRBV7-2; CDR3aa: ASSTFSGAVVQETQY
j_gene: TRBJ1-5; d_gene: .; v_gene: TRBV12-3/TRBV12-4; CDR3aa: ASSLWEGKDQPQH
j_gene: TRBJ1-6; d_gene: .; v_gene: TRBV6-6; CDR3aa: ASRTENNSPLH
j_gene: TRBJ2-1; d_gene: .; v_gene: TRBV29-1; CDR3aa: SVGPRGGSYNEQF
j_gene: TRBJ2-2; d_gene: TRBD2; v_gene: TRBV7-6; CDR3aa: ASRQQREVPGELF
j_gene: TRBJ2-5; d_gene: .; v_gene: TRBV7-2; CDR3aa: ASSSTGIAQY
j_gene: TRBJ2-3; d_gene: .; v_gene: TRBV6-2/TRBV6-3; CDR3aa: ASRRAFFGSMTDTQY
j_gene: TRBJ2-7; d_gene: TRBD2; v_gene: TRBV7-8; CDR3aa: ASTREGVSSYEQY
j_gene: TRBJ1-2; d_gene: .; v_gene: TRBV7-2; CDR3aa: ASSPARSYGYT
j_gene: TRBJ1-1; d_gene: .; v_gene: TRBV4-1; CDR3aa: ASSQDWGQNTEAF
j_gene: TRBJ1-6; d_gene: .; v_gene: TRBV10-3; CDR3aa: AISPQNSPLH
j_gene: TRBJ1-2; d_gene: TRBD1; v_gene: TRBV6-2/TRBV6-3; CDR3aa: ATTGTETELTYGYT
j_gene: TRBJ2-7; d_gene: .; v_gene: TRBV9; CDR3aa: ASSVGGQAPYEQY
j_gene: TRBJ1-5; d_gene: .; v_gene: TRBV7-2; CDR3aa: ASSLWQGSNQPQH